Listed below are T cell receptor beta chains from one sample, sequenced in a study of T cells in Graves' hyperthyroidism and ophthalmopathy. TCRdb reprocessed the multiplex PCR reads with MiXCR, giving one entry per CDR3 protein. The sample lists 270,000 or so distinct CDR3 sequences, less than 30% occurring once. The material sequenced was blood. The receptors derive from a man aged 40-49 years with Graves' hyperthyroidism that later progressed to Graves' ophthalmopathy. Both conserved end residues are part of each CDR3. D genes are given only for firm matches. Part of the rows lack a size; the others show once, few, many or a class for expanded clones.

CDR3 DNA	CDR3 protein	CDR3 length	V gene	D gene	J gene	clone size
TGTGCCAGCAGCTTAGAAGGGGCTAGCGGCTACGAGCAGTACTTC	CASSLEGASGYEQYF	15	TRBV7-9	TRBD2	TRBJ2-7	many
TGTGCCAGCACCAACCGACAAGAGACTGAAGCTTTCTTT	CASTNRQETEAFF	13	TRBV6-1	NA	TRBJ1-1	NA
TGTGCCAGCAGTGAAATAGGAGGGTGGGACACCGGGGAGCTGTTTTTT	CASSEIGGWDTGELFF	16	TRBV6-1	NA	TRBJ2-2	many
TGCAGTGCTAGAGACAGGGTGGGCATTCAGTACTTC	CSARDRVGIQYF	12	TRBV20-1	NA	TRBJ2-4	many
TGCAGTGCTAGAGGACTAGCGGGAGAATACGAGCAGTACTTC	CSARGLAGEYEQYF	14	TRBV20-1	TRBD2	TRBJ2-7	few
TGTGCCAGCAGCGTAGGGACTAGTGGTGATGGAGAGACCCAGTACTTC	CASSVGTSGDGETQYF	16	TRBV9	TRBD2	TRBJ2-5	NA
TGCAGCGTAGAGAACAGGGCGAACACTGAAGCTTTCTTT	CSVENRANTEAFF	13	TRBV29-1	NA	TRBJ1-1	many
TGTGCCAGCTCAGACTACTTGAGGAATGAAGCTTTCTTT	CASSDYLRNEAFF	13	TRBV18	NA	TRBJ1-1	many
TGTGCCAGCAGTTTAGCTCGGACAGGGGGCTGGAAAGAGACCCAGTACTTC	CASSLARTGGWKETQYF	17	TRBV28	TRBD1	TRBJ2-5	NA
TGTGCCAGCAGAATAGAGACCCAGTACTTC	CASRIETQYF	10	TRBV6-2/TRBV6-3	NA	TRBJ2-5	NA
TGCAGTGCTCCCAAAAGCGGGGGAGGAGAGACCCAGTACTTC	CSAPKSGGGETQYF	14	TRBV20-1	TRBD2	TRBJ2-5	many
TGTGCCAGCAGTTTGGCAGACACCATATATTTT	CASSLADTIYF	11	TRBV12-3/TRBV12-4	NA	TRBJ1-3	NA
TGTGCCAGCAGTCCAGCCAGGGGTCCCATGAACACTGAAGCTTTCTTT	CASSPARGPMNTEAFF	16	TRBV28	NA	TRBJ1-1	NA
TGTGCCACCAGCAGAGATCCCAGCGGGGGGTATGGCTACACCTTC	CATSRDPSGGYGYTF	15	TRBV15	NA	TRBJ1-2	NA
TGTGCCAGCAGTGCCTTACGAAGCGAAGAGACCCAGTACTTC	CASSALRSEETQYF	14	TRBV2	NA	TRBJ2-5	few
TGTGCCAGCAGCAGACGGACTAGCGGGAGTCTCACCGGGGAGCTGTTTTTT	CASSRRTSGSLTGELFF	17	TRBV9	TRBD2	TRBJ2-2	many
TGTGCCAGCAGTGAAGTTGCGGTGCGGAATTCACCCCTCCACTTT	CASSEVAVRNSPLHF	15	TRBV2	NA	TRBJ1-6	many
TGTGCCATCAGTGAGTCCCAGGGGGTGCAGTACTTC	CAISESQGVQYF	12	TRBV10-3	TRBD1	TRBJ2-7	NA
TGCAGTGCTAGCCCCTCACTCTACAATGAGCAGTTCTTC	CSASPSLYNEQFF	13	TRBV20-1	NA	TRBJ2-1	NA
TGTGCCAGCAGTGGTTCCGGGACTAGCGGGACCTATCTCATCGGGGAGCAGTACTTC	CASSGSGTSGTYLIGEQYF	19	TRBV28	TRBD2	TRBJ2-7	NA
TGTGCCAGCAGCCCCAGGGAGGGTTACTCCTACGAGCAGTACTTC	CASSPREGYSYEQYF	15	TRBV12-3/TRBV12-4	TRBD2	TRBJ2-7	NA
TGTGCCAGCAGTTACCGCCCAGCAGGGGGTGTTTCTCGAACCGGGGAGCTGTTTTTT	CASSYRPAGGVSRTGELFF	19	TRBV6-2/TRBV6-3	TRBD1	TRBJ2-2	many
TGTGCCAGCAGCCGAATTGGGCGAACAGGGTTGGGCACCGGGGAGCTGTTTTTT	CASSRIGRTGLGTGELFF	18	TRBV4-2	NA	TRBJ2-2	NA